These 11 T cell receptor beta chains came from one sample sequenced in a study of blood T cell repertoires in COVID-19. Method: immunoSEQ multiplex PCR; TCRdb's copy keeps in-frame clones and lacks some. The sample lists about 200,000 clones; about nine tenths were seen once. Source material: PBMCs or T cells enriched from blood (not recorded which). The receptors come from a woman younger than 45 who had recovered from COVID-19.

The V gene is TRBV24-1, the J gene TRBJ1-1; TRBD1 might be the D (6 bases). Trimming removed 0 bases at V and 2 bases at J, with 9 bases between. In germline, CDR1 is KGHDR, CDR2 SFDVKD. The CDR3 has 15 amino acids. In DNA form, the CDR3 reads TGTGCCACCAGTGATTTGACAGGGAGCAACACTGAAGCTTTCTTT. Amino acids: CATSDLTGSNTEAFF.

J is TRBJ1-6 and V is TRBV4-1; 8 bases fit TRBD1. V lost 2 bases, J lost 4 bases, and 13 bases stayed unmatched. The germline gives CDR1 MGHRA, CDR2 YSYEKL. The CDR3 spans 19 residues. CDR3 coding DNA: TGCGCCAGCAGCCAATCCCCACATGGACAGGGAGCGTATAATTCACCCCTCCACTTT. Protein product: CASSQSPHGQGAYNSPLHF.

The rearrangement uses TRBV28 and TRBJ2-1; D may be TRBD2 (5 bases). V gave up 1 base and J gave up 9 bases, with 13 bases separating them. The CDR3 runs 14 residues. Looked up from germline, CDR1 is MDHEN and CDR2 is SYDVKM. The CDR3 protein is CASSLFDYRGEQFF. The CDR3, as DNA: TGTGCCAGCAGTTTATTCGACTACCGTGGTGAGCAGTTCTTC.

The J gene is TRBJ1-1, the V gene TRBV28; D perhaps matches TRBD1 (6 bases). Germline V CDR1 and CDR2: MDHEN, SYDVKM. The CDR3 sequence is 16 residues long. V dropped 1 base and J dropped 1 base, with 13 bases sitting between them. The CDR3 nucleotides are TGTGCCAGCAGTTTATATCAGGGGCGAAGGAACACTGAAGCTTTCTTT. It translates to CASSLYQGRRNTEAFF.

J is TRBJ2-1 and V is TRBV30, with TRBD1 matching over 8 bases. Germline V gene data show CDR1 as GTSNPN and CDR2 as SVGIG (reference sequence). The CDR3 has 17 residues. Trimming at V came to 1 base and at J to 0 bases, leaving 8 bases not matched to a gene. In DNA, the CDR3 is TGTGCCTGGAGTGCGTACAGGGGGGATAGCTCCTACAATGAGCAGTTCTTC. Amino acids: CAWSAYRGDSSYNEQFF.

The J gene is TRBJ2-1, the V gene TRBV6-2 or TRBV6-3, with 9 bases aligning to TRBD1. V dropped 2 bases and J dropped 0; count of bases not matched to a gene: 8. Germline V gives CDR1 MNHEY, CDR2 SVGEGT. The CDR3 is 18 residues long. CDR3 coding DNA: TGTGCCAGCAGTTACCGGGGACAGGGCGCTGGCTCCTACAATGAGCAGTTCTTC. Protein: CASSYRGQGAGSYNEQFF.

V is TRBV11-2 and J is TRBJ2-3; TRBD2 matches at 7 bases. V trimming: 5 bases; J trimming: 7 bases; junction bases outside the gene matches: 15. The CDR3 contains 16 residues. CDR1 SGHAT and CDR2 FQNNGV come from the germline V gene. In DNA form, the CDR3 reads TGTGCCAGCAGCGCCCGCGTGGCAAGGGAGGGATATACGCAGTATTTT. Translation gives CASSARVAREGYTQYF.

V is TRBV4-3 and J is TRBJ2-7; D perhaps matches TRBD1 (5 bases). The V gene's germline CDR1 is LGHNA and CDR2 YSLEER. This CDR3 has 15 amino acids. The germline V and J ends were trimmed by 0 bases and 3 bases, with 12 bases remaining between them. The CDR3: CASSQDKTGSYEQYF. The CDR3 DNA sequence: TGCGCCAGCAGCCAAGATAAAACAGGCAGCTACGAGCAGTACTTC.

In nucleotides, the CDR3 is TGTGCCAGCAGCTTAGTTCCGAGGATGAAGGAGCAGTACTTC. It specifies CASSLVPRMKEQYF. The rearrangement uses TRBV7-3 and TRBJ2-7, with no clear D. CDR3 length: 14 residues. V was shortened by 2 bases and J by 7 bases, with 15 bases between the two germline ends. CDR1 and CDR2 (germline): SGHTA, FQGTGA.

This clone has more than one count but fewer than ten. This chain uses TRBV5-4 with TRBJ2-2, with D possibly matching TRBD2 (6 bases). V lost 5 bases and J 0 bases, leaving 14 bases between the germline ends. CDR1 SGHNT and CDR2 YYREEE come from the germline V gene (reference sequence). This CDR3 region has 16 residues. CDR3 bases: TGTGCCAGCAGGTTTGGAGGGGCTACGAACACCGGGGAGCTGTTTTTT. This encodes CASRFGGATNTGELFF.

The genes are TRBV7-3 and TRBJ2-5; 8 bases line up with TRBD2. Trimming at V came to 5 bases and at J to 1 base, leaving 3 bases not matched to a gene. The germline gives CDR1 SGHTA, CDR2 FQGTGA. The CDR3 has 14 residues. The DNA of the CDR3 is TGTGCCAGCAGCCTCGGACTAGCCCAAGAGACCCAGTACTTC. It encodes CASSLGLAQETQYF.